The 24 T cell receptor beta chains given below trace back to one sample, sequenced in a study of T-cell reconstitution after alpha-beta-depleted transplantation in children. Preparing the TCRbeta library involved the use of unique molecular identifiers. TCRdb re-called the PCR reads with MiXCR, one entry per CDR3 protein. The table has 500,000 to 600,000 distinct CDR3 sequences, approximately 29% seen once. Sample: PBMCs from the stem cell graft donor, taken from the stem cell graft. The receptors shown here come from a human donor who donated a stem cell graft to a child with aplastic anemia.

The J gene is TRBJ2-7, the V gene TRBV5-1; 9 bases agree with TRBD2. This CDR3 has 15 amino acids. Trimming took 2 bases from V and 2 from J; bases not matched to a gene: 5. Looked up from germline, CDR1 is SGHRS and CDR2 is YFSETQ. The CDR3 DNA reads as TGCGCCAGCAGCTTCGCAGCGGGAGGCCCCTACGAGCAGTACGTC. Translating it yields CASSFAAGGPYEQYV.

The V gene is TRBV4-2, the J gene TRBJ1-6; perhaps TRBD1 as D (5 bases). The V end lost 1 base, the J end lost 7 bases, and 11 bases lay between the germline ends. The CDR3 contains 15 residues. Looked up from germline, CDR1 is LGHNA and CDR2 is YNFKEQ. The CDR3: CASSQVQGLNSPLHF. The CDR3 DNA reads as TGTGCCAGCAGCCAAGTCCAGGGATTAAATTCACCCCTCCACTTT.

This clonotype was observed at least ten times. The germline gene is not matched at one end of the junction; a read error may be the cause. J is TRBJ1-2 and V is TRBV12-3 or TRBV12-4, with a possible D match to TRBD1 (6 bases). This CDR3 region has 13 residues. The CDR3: CASSLGAGYGYTF. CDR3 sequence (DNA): TGCGCCAGCAGCTTGGGGGCAGGCTATGGCTACACCTTC.

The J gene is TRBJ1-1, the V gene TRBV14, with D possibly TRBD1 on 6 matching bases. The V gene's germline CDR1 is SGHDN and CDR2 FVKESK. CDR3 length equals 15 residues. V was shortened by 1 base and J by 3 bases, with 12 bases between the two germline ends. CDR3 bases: TGTGCCAGCAGCCAAGTCGTAGGGGGGCACACTGAAGCTTTCTTT. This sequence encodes CASSQVVGGHTEAFF. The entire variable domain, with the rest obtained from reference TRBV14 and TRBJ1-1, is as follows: EAGVTQFPSHSVIEKGQTVTLRCDPISGHDNLYWYRRVMGKEIKFLLHFVKESKQDESGMPNNRFLAERTGGTYSTLKVQPAELEDSGVYFCASSQVVGGHTEAFFGQGTRLTVV.

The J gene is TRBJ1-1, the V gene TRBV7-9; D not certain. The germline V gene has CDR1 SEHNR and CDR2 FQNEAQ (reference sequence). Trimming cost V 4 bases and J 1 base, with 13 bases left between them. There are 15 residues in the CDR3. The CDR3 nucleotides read TGTGCCAGCAGCTCCTACCGGACCGAGAACACTGAAGCTTTCTTT. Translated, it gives CASSSYRTENTEAFF.

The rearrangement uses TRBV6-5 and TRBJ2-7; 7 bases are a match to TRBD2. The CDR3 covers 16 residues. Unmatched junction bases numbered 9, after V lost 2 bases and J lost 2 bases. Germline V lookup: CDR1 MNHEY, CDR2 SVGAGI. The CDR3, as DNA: TGTGCCAGCAGTTACGCGGGAGTTGGGGGGACCTACGAGCAGTACTTC. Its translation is CASSYAGVGGTYEQYF.

DNA of the CDR3: TGTGCCAGCTCAACTCGACAGAGCAATCAGCCCCAGCATTTT. Translating gives CASSTRQSNQPQHF. The chain joins TRBV18 to TRBJ1-5; D perhaps matches TRBD1 (5 bases). In germline, CDR1 is KGHSH, CDR2 LQKENI. The ends were cut back, 5 bases at V and 1 base at J, with 9 bases in the middle. The CDR3 is made up of 14 amino acids.

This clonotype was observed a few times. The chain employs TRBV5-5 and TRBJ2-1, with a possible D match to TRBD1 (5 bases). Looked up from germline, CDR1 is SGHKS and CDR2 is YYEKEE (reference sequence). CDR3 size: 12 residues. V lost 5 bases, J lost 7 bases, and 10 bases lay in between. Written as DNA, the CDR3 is TGTGCCAGCAGATCCAACAGGAATGAGCAGTTCTTC. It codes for CASRSNRNEQFF.

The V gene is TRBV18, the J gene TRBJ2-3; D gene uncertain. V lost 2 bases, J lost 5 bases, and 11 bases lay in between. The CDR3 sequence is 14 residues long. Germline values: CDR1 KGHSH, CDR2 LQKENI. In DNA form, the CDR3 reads TGTGCCAGCTCACCAGCACAGAGGCAAGATACGCAGTATTTT. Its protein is CASSPAQRQDTQYF. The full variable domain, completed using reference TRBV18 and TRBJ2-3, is NAGVMQNPRHLVRRRGQEARLRCSPMKGHSHVYWYRQLPEEGLKFMVYLQKENIIDESGMPKERFSAEFPKEGPSILRIQQVVRGDSAAYFCASSPAQRQDTQYFGPGTRLTVL.

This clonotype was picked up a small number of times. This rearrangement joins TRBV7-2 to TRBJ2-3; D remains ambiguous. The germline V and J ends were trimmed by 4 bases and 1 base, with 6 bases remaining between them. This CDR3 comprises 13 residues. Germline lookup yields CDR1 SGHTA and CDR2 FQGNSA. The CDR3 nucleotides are TGTGCCAGCAGCTCAGCTCGCACAGATACGCAGTATTTT. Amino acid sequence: CASSSARTDTQYF.

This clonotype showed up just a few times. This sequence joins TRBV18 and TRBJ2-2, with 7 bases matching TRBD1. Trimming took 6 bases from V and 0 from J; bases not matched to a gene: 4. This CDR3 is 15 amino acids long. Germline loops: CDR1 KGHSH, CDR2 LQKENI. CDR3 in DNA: TGTGCCAGCTCGGGACAGCACGCGAACACCGGGGAGCTGTTTTTT. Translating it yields CASSGQHANTGELFF.

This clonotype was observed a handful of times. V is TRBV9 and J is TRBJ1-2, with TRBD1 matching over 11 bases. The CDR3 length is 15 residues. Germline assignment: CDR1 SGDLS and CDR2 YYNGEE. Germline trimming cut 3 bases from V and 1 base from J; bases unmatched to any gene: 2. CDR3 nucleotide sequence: TGTGCCAGCAGCGCCGGGACAGGGGGTAACTATGGCTACACCTTC. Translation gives CASSAGTGGNYGYTF. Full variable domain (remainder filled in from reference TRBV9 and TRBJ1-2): DSGVTQTPKHLITATGQRVTLRCSPRSGDLSVYWYQQSLDQGLQFLIQYYNGEERAKGNILERFSAQQFPDLHSELNLSSLELGDSALYFCASSAGTGGNYGYTFGSGTRLTVV.

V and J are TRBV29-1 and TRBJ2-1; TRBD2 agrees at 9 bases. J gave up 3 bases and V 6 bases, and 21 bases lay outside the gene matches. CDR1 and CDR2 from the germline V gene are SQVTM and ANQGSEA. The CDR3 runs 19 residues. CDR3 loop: CSVDVWASGKVGSYNEQFF. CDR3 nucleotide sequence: TGCAGCGTCGACGTGTGGGCTAGCGGGAAAGTGGGGAGCTACAATGAGCAGTTCTTC.

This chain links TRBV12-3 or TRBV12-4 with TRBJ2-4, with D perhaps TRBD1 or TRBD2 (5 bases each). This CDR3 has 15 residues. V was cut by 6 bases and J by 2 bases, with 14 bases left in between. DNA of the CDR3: TGTGCCAGCAGAACGGGGACGGTTCCCAAAAACATTCAGTACTTC. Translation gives CASRTGTVPKNIQYF.

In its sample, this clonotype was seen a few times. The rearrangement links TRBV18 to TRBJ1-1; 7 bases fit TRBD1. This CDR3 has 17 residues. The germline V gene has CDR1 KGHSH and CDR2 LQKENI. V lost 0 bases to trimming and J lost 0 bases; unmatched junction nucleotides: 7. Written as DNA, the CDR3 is TGTGCCAGCTCACCACCGATAAAGGGGGCCTTGAACACTGAAGCTTTCTTT. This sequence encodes CASSPPIKGALNTEAFF.

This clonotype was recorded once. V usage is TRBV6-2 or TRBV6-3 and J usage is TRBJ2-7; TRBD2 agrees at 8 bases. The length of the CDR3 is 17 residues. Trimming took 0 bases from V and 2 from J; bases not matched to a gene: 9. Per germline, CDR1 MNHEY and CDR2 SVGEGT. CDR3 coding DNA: TGTGCCAGCAGTTACTCGAGGTCGGCGGGAGGAACCTACGAGCAGTACGTC. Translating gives CASSYSRSAGGTYEQYV.

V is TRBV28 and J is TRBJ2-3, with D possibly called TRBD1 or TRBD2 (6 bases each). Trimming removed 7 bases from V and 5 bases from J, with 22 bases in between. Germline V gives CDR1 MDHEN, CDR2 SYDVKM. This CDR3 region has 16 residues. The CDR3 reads CASTQGGLARRDTQYF. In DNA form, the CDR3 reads TGTGCCAGCACCCAAGGGGGACTCGCCAGGAGAGATACGCAGTATTTT.

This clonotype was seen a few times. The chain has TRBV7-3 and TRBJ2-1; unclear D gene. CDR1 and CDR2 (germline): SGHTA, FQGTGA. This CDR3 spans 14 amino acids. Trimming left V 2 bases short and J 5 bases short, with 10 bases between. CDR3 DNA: TGTGCCAGCAGCTTAGGAATGACACACAATGAGCAGTTCTTC. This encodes CASSLGMTHNEQFF.

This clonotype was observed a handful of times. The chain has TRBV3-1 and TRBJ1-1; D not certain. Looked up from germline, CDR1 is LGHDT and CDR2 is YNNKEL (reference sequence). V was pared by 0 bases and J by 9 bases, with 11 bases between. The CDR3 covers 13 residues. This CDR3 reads CASSQDTAVKAFF. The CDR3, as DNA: TGTGCCAGCAGCCAAGATACTGCGGTGAAAGCTTTCTTT.

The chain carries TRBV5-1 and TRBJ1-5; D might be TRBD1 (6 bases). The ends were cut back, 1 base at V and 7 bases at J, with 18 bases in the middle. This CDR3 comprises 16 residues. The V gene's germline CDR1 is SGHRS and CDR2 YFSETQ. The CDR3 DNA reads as TGCGCCAGCAGCTTGTCCGAAGGGGGTTCAGGGCAGCCCCAGCATTTT. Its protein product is CASSLSEGGSGQPQHF.

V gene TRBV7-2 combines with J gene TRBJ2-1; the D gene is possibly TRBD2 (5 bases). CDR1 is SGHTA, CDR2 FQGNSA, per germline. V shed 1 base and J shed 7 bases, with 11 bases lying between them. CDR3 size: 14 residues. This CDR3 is CASSLEEVRNEQFF. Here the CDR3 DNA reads TGTGCCAGCAGCTTAGAGGAGGTTAGAAATGAGCAGTTCTTC.

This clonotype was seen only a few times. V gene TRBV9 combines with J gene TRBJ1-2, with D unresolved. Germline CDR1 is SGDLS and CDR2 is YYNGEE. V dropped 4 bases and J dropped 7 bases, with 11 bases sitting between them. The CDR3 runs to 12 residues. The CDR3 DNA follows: TGTGCCAGCAGCCCTCAAGAGAGTGGCTACACCTTC. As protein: CASSPQESGYTF.

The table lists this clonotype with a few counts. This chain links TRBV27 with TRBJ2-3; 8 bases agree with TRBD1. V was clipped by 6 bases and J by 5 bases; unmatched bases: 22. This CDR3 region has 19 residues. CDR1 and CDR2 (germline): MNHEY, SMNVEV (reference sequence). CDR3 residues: CASSRFPNLGQGSGDTQYF. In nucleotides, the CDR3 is TGTGCCAGCAGCCGGTTTCCCAACCTTGGACAGGGATCGGGAGATACGCAGTATTTT.

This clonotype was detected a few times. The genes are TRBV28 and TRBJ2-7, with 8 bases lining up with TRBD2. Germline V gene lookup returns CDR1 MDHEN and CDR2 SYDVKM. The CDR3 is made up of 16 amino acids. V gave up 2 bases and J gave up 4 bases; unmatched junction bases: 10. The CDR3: CASSLASSGSSYEQYF. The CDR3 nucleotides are TGTGCCAGCAGTTTAGCCTCAAGCGGGAGCAGTTACGAGCAGTACTTC.